This T cell receptor beta chain was identified during a study of blood T cell repertoires in COVID-19. Overall study: Donors in the United States, Italy and Spain gave samples during acute or convalescent COVID-19. The cDNA or gDNA used as material had been derived from T cells, B-cell-depleted T cells, or PBMCs.

Here immunoSEQ multiplex PCR was the method, and the copy in TCRdb shows in-frame clones only, minus some. The data hold 300,000 to 350,000 clones, with roughly 87% observed a single time. This CDR3 is 16 amino acids long. Losses at the gene ends were 4 bases for V and 8 bases for J; bases not matched to a gene: 8. Germline V gene data show CDR1 as SGHTA and CDR2 as FQGNSA. The sample comprised peripheral blood. The clonotype originates from a woman aged 60-75 years with COVID-19, enrolled during active disease. This chain uses TRBV7-2 with TRBJ2-3; 14 nucleotides align to TRBD2. The CDR3: CASSSRLAGGVGTQYF. DNA for the CDR3: TGTGCCAGCAGCTCCAGACTAGCGGGGGGGGTCGGTACGCAGTATTTT.